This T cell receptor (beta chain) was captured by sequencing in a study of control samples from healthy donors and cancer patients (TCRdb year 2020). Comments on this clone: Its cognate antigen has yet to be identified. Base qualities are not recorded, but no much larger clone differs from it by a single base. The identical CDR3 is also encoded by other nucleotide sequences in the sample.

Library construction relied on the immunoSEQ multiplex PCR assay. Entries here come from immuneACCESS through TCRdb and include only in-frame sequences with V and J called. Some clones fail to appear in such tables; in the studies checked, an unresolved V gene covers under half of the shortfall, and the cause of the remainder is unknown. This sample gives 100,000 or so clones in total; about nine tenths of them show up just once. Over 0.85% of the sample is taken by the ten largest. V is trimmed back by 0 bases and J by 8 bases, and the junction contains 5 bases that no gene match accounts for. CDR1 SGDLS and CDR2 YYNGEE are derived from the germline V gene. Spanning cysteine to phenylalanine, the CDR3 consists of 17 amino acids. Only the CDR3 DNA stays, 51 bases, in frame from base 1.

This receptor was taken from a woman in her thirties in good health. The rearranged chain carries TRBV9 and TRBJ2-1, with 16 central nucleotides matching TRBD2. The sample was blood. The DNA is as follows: TGTGCCAGCAGCGTAGGTGGAGGGACTAGCGGGGGGGATGAGCAGTTCTTC. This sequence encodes CASSVGGGTSGGDEQFF.